This entry lists 23 T cell receptor beta chains sequenced from one sample in a study of patients and donors after allogeneic stem cell transplantation. TCRdb used MiXCR to reprocess the RT-PCR reads, holding one entry per CDR3 protein. The sample holds 80,000 to 90,000 distinct CDR3 sequences, roughly 52% seen once. Sequenced input: blood, either unsorted or a sorted T cell fraction (not recorded which). These receptors all stem from a human donor who was either an allogeneic HSCT recipient or a stem cell or donor lymphocyte infusion donor (not recorded which). It is not recorded whose cells these are; they may come from a transplant donor.

This rearrangement joins TRBV7-2 to TRBJ2-1, with 8 nucleotides matching TRBD1. CDR3 length: 14 amino acids. Germline CDR1 SGHTA, CDR2 FQGNSA. Trimming at V came to 5 bases and at J to 12 bases, leaving 12 bases not matched to a gene. CDR3 region: CASSPRTGQAVQFF. The CDR3 DNA sequence: TGTGCCAGCAGCCCCCGGACAGGGCAAGCGGTGCAGTTCTTC.

The rearrangement uses TRBV24-1 and TRBJ2-2, with D hard to call. Germline CDR1 KGHDR, CDR2 SFDVKD. Trimming removed 10 bases from V and 2 bases from J, with 10 bases in between. This CDR3 is built from 13 residues. The CDR3 coding sequence is TGTGCCACATCAGGTCCCAACACCGGGGAGCTGTTTTTT. Amino acid sequence: CATSGPNTGELFF.

This clonotype has just a few counts. The CDR3 sequence is CASSEADWNTEAFF. The DNA of the CDR3 is TGTGCCAGCAGTGAAGCGGATTGGAACACTGAAGCTTTCTTT. The V call is TRBV2, the J call TRBJ1-1; the D is unclear. CDR1 is SNHLY, CDR2 FYNNEI, per germline. CDR3 size: 14 residues. The germline V and J ends were trimmed by 0 bases and 1 base, with 6 bases remaining between them.

The chain employs TRBV20-1 and TRBJ2-1; D remains unclear. V was trimmed by 2 bases and J by 3 bases, leaving 11 bases between them. The CDR3 sequence is 14 residues long. The germline gives CDR1 DFQATT, CDR2 SNEGSKA (reference sequence). CDR3 coding DNA: TGCAGTGCTAGATCGCCCCACTACTACAATGAGCAGTTCTTC. It codes for CSARSPHYYNEQFF.

The chain carries TRBV4-3 and TRBJ2-2; TRBD2 matches 14 bases. The V and J ends lost 4 bases and 5 bases, in that order; junction bases with no gene match: 6. Germline V lookup: CDR1 LGHNA, CDR2 YSLEER. This CDR3 is 17 amino acids long. The CDR3 bases are TGCGCCAGCAGCCCCCGACTAGCGGGAGGGCGGACCGGGGAGCTGTTTTTT. Encoded protein: CASSPRLAGGRTGELFF.

This clonotype was counted only a few times. The chain couples TRBV13 to TRBJ1-2; D is uncertain. Looked up from germline, CDR1 is PRHDT and CDR2 is FYEKMQ (reference sequence). V was cut by 5 bases and J by 8 bases, with 15 bases left in between. There are 13 residues in the CDR3. This chain's CDR3 is CASSPIGSYGYTF. DNA for the CDR3: TGTGCCAGCAGCCCGATTGGGTCATACGGCTACACCTTC.

The rearrangement joins TRBV6-6 to TRBJ1-1; no firm D call. Germline V lookup: CDR1 MNHNY, CDR2 SVGAGI (reference sequence). This CDR3 contains 14 residues. The V end lost 2 bases, the J end lost 1 base, and 8 bases lay between the germline ends. The CDR3: CASSYRGANTEAFF. The CDR3 DNA follows: TGTGCCAGCAGTTACAGAGGAGCGAACACTGAAGCTTTCTTT.

The chain links TRBV4-3 to TRBJ2-5; D might be TRBD1 (5 bases). The V and J ends lost 1 base and 3 bases respectively, with 9 bases between them. CDR1 is LGHNA and CDR2 is YSLEER in the germline V gene. The CDR3 consists of 14 residues. The CDR3 loop is CASSQVEGEETQYF. The DNA of the CDR3 is TGCGCCAGCAGCCAAGTAGAAGGGGAAGAGACCCAGTACTTC.

The rearrangement joins TRBV7-2 to TRBJ1-4; D gene uncertain. The CDR3 runs to 16 residues. V was cut by 1 base and J by 8 bases, with 17 bases left in between. CDR1 and CDR2 (germline): SGHTA, FQGNSA. The CDR3 loop is CASSLVSGSLSEKLFF. CDR3 coding DNA: TGTGCCAGCAGCTTAGTCTCAGGTTCTCTATCAGAAAAACTGTTTTTT.

The CDR3 sequence is CASVVNTEAFF. The CDR3 bases are TGTGCCAGCGTCGTGAACACTGAAGCTTTCTTT. The rearrangement links TRBV6-6 to TRBJ1-1; D not certain. Germline V gene lookup returns CDR1 MNHNY and CDR2 SVGAGI (reference sequence). Trimming pared 8 bases from V and 0 bases from J, leaving 4 bases between. The CDR3 has 11 amino acids.

The chain links TRBV4-1 to TRBJ1-4, with unresolved D. CDR1 is MGHRA and CDR2 is YSYEKL in the germline V gene. There are 16 residues in the CDR3. The V end was cut by 1 base, the J end by 0 bases, with 9 bases between. In DNA form, the CDR3 reads TGCGCCAGCAGCCAAGTTGGGGTTACAACTAATGAAAAACTGTTTTTT. It translates to CASSQVGVTTNEKLFF.

There are many counts of this clonotype. The J gene is TRBJ1-1, the V gene TRBV12-3 or TRBV12-4; D not resolved. V was shortened by 9 bases and J by 11 bases, with 16 bases between the two germline ends. CDR3 length: 11 amino acids. CDR3 DNA: TGTGCCAGTTTTGGGATGTCAGAGGCTTTCTTT. It specifies CASFGMSEAFF.

The chain is built from TRBV20-1 and TRBJ2-2; unclear D gene. The CDR3 runs to 15 residues. CDR1 is DFQATT and CDR2 is SNEGSKA in the germline V gene (reference sequence). V shed 0 bases and J shed 0 bases, with 8 bases lying between them. CDR3 sequence reads: CSARDPQANTGELFF. The DNA for the CDR3 is TGCAGTGCTAGAGATCCCCAGGCGAACACCGGGGAGCTGTTTTTT.

About this clonotype itself: The junction does not match germline at one end; this may be a read error. The chain carries TRBV7-7 and TRBJ2-5; D call uncertain. The length of the CDR3 is 15 residues. Per germline, CDR1 SSHAT and CDR2 FNYEAQ (reference sequence). The CDR3 spells CASSLVASAWETQYF. In DNA, the CDR3 is TGTGCTAGCAGCTTAGTAGCTTCGGCGTGGGAGACCCAGTACTTC.

The CDR3 loop is CASASGSKYEKLFF. The CDR3 nucleotides read TGTGCCAGCGCGTCAGGGTCTAAATATGAAAAACTGTTTTTT. J is TRBJ1-4 and V is TRBV12-3 or TRBV12-4; D is possibly TRBD1 (5 bases). The CDR3 has 14 residues. Trimming cost V 8 bases and J 6 bases, with 16 bases left between them.

The chain has TRBV20-1 and TRBJ1-1, with 7 bases fitting TRBD1. Germline CDR1 and CDR2: DFQATT and SNEGSKA (reference sequence). The ends lost 0 bases at V and 1 base at J; junction bases unmatched: 2. This CDR3 contains 14 residues. The CDR3 sequence is CSAREGGRNTEAFF. The CDR3 bases are TGCAGTGCTAGAGAAGGGGGCCGGAACACTGAAGCTTTCTTT.

The chain uses TRBV7-2 and TRBJ2-5; 8 nucleotides align to TRBD2. Germline V lookup: CDR1 SGHTA, CDR2 FQGNSA. Trimming cost V 5 bases and J 3 bases; bases outside gene matches: 5. The CDR3 covers 14 residues. Here the CDR3 DNA reads TGTGCCAGCAGCGATAGCGGGATTGAAGAGACCCAGTACTTC. The encoded protein is CASSDSGIEETQYF.

The chain combines TRBV4-1 with TRBJ1-1, with D possibly TRBD1 on 6 matching bases. The CDR3 loop spans 13 amino acids. Germline CDR1 reads MGHRA; CDR2 reads YSYEKL. The V gene lost 6 bases and the J gene lost 4 bases, with 12 bases spanning the gap. The CDR3 loop is CASSPTGSTEAFF. CDR3 DNA: TGCGCCAGCAGTCCGACAGGTTCCACTGAAGCTTTCTTT.

Here the CDR3 reads CSARNQGSGGYTF. The CDR3 DNA sequence: TGCAGTGCTAGAAACCAGGGCTCTGGCGGCTACACCTTC. The genes are TRBV20-1 and TRBJ1-2; D is perhaps TRBD1 (5 bases). Trimming shortened V by 2 bases and J by 8 bases, and 15 bases separated the two germline ends. Germline V CDR1 and CDR2: DFQATT, SNEGSKA (reference sequence). There are 13 residues in the CDR3.

The chain links TRBV5-1 to TRBJ1-1, with a possible D match to TRBD1 (5 bases). Germline-derived CDR1 and CDR2 are SGHRS and YFSETQ. This CDR3 is 14 amino acids long. V shed 0 bases and J shed 5 bases, with 11 bases lying between them. CDR3 sequence (DNA): TGCGCCAGCAGCTTGGAGTTGGGGGGGACTGAAGCTTTCTTT. Translated, it gives CASSLELGGTEAFF.

The chain uses TRBV29-1 and TRBJ2-7; a possible D gene is TRBD2 (6 bases). Per germline, CDR1 SQVTM and CDR2 ANQGSEA. Trimming shortened V by 4 bases and J by 3 bases, and 10 bases separated the two germline ends. This CDR3 is built from 12 residues. The CDR3 coding sequence is TGCAGCGTTGTCGGGAGCCGCTACGAGCAGTACTTC. Translated, it gives CSVVGSRYEQYF.

The table lists this clonotype with a few counts. CDR3: CASSNDRVLAEAFF. CDR3 DNA: TGTGCCAGCAGTAACGACAGGGTCTTAGCTGAAGCTTTCTTT. The V gene is TRBV12-3 or TRBV12-4, the J gene TRBJ1-1, with TRBD1 identical over 7 bases. This CDR3 has 14 residues. The junction had 9 bases not matched to a gene; V was cut back by 5 bases and J by 6 bases.

This clonotype appeared a few times. The chain employs TRBV20-1 and TRBJ1-4; 7 bases match TRBD1. The CDR3 is 15 residues long. V was pared by 0 bases and J by 5 bases, with 6 bases of the junction left unmatched. Germline assignment: CDR1 DFQATT and CDR2 SNEGSKA (reference sequence). CDR3 sequence reads: CSARDLYRGNEKLFF. As DNA, the CDR3 is TGCAGTGCTAGAGATTTGTACAGGGGAAATGAAAAACTGTTTTTT.